Below are 3 T cell receptor beta chains sequenced from a single sample in a study of blood T cell repertoires in COVID-19. Here immunoSEQ multiplex PCR was the method, and the copy in TCRdb shows in-frame clones only, minus some. This table holds tens of thousands of clones, approximately 80% found once. The sequencing sample was made of peripheral blood. These receptors were obtained from a woman aged 70 to 79 with active or convalescent COVID-19.

This chain uses TRBV18 with TRBJ1-1; D is ambiguous. The CDR3 length is 14 residues. The germline gives CDR1 KGHSH, CDR2 LQKENI. Trimming took 3 bases from V and 5 from J, leaving 13 bases between them. The CDR3 protein is CASSPRLSRTEAFF. Here the CDR3 DNA reads TGTGCCAGCTCACCTAGACTAAGTAGGACTGAAGCTTTCTTT.

The chain links TRBV29-1 to TRBJ1-1, with TRBD1 identical over 7 bases. Germline V gene lookup returns CDR1 SQVTM and CDR2 ANQGSEA. The trim removed 4 bases at V and 7 bases at J, leaving 6 bases unmatched. The length of the CDR3 is 12 residues. The CDR3 here is CSVGQGRGEAFF. The CDR3 DNA follows: TGCAGCGTTGGACAGGGAAGGGGTGAAGCTTTCTTT.

This clone appeared a single time. The chain is built from TRBV2 and TRBJ2-5; 11 bases line up with TRBD2. J gave up 4 bases and V 7 bases, and 8 bases lay outside the gene matches. Germline V gene lookup returns CDR1 SNHLY and CDR2 FYNNEI. This CDR3 contains 15 residues. The CDR3 DNA is TGTGCCAGCACGTTTTCTCTAGCGGGGGGAGAGACCCAGTACTTC. As protein: CASTFSLAGGETQYF.